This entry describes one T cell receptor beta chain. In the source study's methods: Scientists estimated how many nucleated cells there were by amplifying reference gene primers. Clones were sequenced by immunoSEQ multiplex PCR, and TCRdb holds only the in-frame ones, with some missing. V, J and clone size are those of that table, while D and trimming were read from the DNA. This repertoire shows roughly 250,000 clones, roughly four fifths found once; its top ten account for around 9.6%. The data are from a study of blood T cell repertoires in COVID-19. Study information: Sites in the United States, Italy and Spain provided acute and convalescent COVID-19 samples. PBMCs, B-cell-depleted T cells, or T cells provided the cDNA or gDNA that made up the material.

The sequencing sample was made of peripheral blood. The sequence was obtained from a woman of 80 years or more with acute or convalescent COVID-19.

The CDR3 sequence: CASSTDSYEQYF. CDR3 DNA sequence: TGCGCCAGCAGCACGGACAGCTACGAGCAGTACTTC. The chain is built from TRBV5-1 and TRBJ2-7; D is perhaps TRBD1 (6 bases). Looked up from germline, CDR1 is SGHRS and CDR2 is YFSETQ. The V end was cut by 4 bases, the J end by 3 bases, with 8 bases between. CDR3 length: 12 residues.